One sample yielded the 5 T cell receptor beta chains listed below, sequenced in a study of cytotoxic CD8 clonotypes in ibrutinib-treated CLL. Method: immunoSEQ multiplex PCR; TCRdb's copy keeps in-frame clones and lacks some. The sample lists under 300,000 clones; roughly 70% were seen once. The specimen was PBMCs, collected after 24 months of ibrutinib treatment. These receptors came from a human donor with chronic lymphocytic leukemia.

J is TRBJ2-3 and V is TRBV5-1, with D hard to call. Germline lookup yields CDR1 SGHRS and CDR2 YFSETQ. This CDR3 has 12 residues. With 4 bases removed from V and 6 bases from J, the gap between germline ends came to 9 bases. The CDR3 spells CASSLARDTQYF. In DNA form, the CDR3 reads TGCGCCAGCAGCCTGGCCAGGGATACGCAGTATTTT.

Here the CDR3 DNA reads TGTGCCAGCGCCCGGACTAGCGGGAGCGCCGGGGAGCTGTTTTTT. Translating gives CASARTSGSAGELFF. The chain has TRBV2 and TRBJ2-2; 13 bases map to TRBD2. Germline-derived CDR1 and CDR2 are SNHLY and FYNNEI. The CDR3 contains 15 residues. The V segment lost 8 bases and the J segment 6 bases; nucleotides outside the gene matches: 6. Based on the CDR3 plus reference TRBV2 and TRBJ2-2, the full variable domain is EPEVTQTPSHQVTQMGQEVILRCVPISNHLYFYWYRQILGQKVEFLVSFYNNEISEKSEIFDDQFSVERPDGSNFTLKIRSTKLEDSAMYFCASARTSGSAGELFFGEGSRLTVL.

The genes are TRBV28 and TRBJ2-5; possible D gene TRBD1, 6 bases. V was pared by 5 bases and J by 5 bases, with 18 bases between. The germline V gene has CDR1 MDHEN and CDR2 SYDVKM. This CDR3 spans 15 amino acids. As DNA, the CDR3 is TGTGCCAGCAGTCCCCCCGGGGCAGGGGATGAGACCCAGTACTTC. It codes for CASSPPGAGDETQYF.

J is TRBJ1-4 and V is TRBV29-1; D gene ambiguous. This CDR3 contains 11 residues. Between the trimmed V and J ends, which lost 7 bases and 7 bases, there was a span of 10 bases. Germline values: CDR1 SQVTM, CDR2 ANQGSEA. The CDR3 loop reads CSGRVGEKLFF. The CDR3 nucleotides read TGCAGCGGGAGGGTGGGTGAAAAACTGTTTTTT.

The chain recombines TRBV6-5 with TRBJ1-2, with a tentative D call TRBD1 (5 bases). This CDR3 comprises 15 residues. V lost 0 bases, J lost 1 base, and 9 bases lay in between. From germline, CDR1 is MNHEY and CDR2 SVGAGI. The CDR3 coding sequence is TGTGCCAGCAGTTACTCGGGGACCTTTAACTATGGCTACACCTTC. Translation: CASSYSGTFNYGYTF.